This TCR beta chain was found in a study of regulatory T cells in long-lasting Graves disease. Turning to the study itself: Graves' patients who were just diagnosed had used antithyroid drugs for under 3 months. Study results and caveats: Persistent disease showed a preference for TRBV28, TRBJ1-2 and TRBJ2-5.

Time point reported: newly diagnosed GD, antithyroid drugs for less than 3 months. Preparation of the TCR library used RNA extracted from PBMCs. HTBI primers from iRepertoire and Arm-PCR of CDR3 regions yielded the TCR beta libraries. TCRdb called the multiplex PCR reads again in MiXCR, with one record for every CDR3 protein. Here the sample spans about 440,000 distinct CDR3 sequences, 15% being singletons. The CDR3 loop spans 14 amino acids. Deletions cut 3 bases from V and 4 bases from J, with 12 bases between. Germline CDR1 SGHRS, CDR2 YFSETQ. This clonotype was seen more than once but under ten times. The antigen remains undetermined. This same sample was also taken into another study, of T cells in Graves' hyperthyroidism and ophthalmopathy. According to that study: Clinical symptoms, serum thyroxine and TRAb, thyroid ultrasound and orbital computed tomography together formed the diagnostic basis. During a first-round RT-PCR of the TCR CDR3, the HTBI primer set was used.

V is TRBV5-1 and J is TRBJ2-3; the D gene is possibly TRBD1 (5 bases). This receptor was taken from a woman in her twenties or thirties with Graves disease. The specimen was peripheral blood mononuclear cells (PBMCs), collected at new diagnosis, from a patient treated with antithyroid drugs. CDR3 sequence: CASSYGQSADTQYF. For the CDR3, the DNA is TGCGCCAGCAGCTACGGACAATCGGCAGATACGCAGTATTTT.